These 29 T cell receptor beta chains came from one sample sequenced in a study of OX40 agonist ivuxolimab in advanced cancers. Repertoires were generated with immunoSEQ multiplex PCR, while TCRdb's copy carries only in-frame clones and drops some. The top ten clones hold over 50% of a sample with around 46,000 clones, over 75% of them seen once. This material consisted of CD4+ or CD8+ T cells sorted from blood, taken in a trial of the OX40 agonist ivuxolimab. Every receptor here comes from an adult with an advanced solid tumor such as melanoma, head and neck, liver or kidney cancer.

This clone was counted a few times. The V gene is TRBV5-4, the J gene TRBJ1-1, with D unresolved. Germline CDR1 SGHNT, CDR2 YYREEE (reference sequence). V lost 0 bases, J lost 3 bases, and 9 bases lay in between. The CDR3 contains 14 residues. The CDR3 spells CASSLGLSYTEAFF. The DNA for the CDR3 is TGTGCCAGCAGCTTGGGACTCTCCTACACTGAAGCTTTCTTT.

This chain links TRBV25-1 with TRBJ1-1, with TRBD1 as a possible D gene (5 bases). Trimming stripped 5 bases from V and 3 bases from J, with 10 bases between. This CDR3 is built from 13 residues. Germline V CDR1 and CDR2: MGHDK, SYGVNS. The CDR3 DNA reads TGTGCCAGCAGTAGGGACGGTCACACTGAAGCTTTCTTT. Translated, it gives CASSRDGHTEAFF.

J is TRBJ2-5 and V is TRBV5-1; TRBD2 matches 10 bases. There are 15 residues in the CDR3. Trimming cost V 3 bases and J 5 bases; bases outside gene matches: 7. Looked up from germline, CDR1 is SGHRS and CDR2 is YFSETQ. The CDR3 reads CASSSGTSAGETQYF. The CDR3 DNA sequence: TGCGCCAGCAGCTCAGGGACTAGCGCTGGTGAGACCCAGTACTTC.

This clone showed up just once. The V gene is TRBV6-1, the J gene TRBJ2-7, with 7 bases identical to TRBD1. The CDR3 is made up of 15 amino acids. Germline CDR1 and CDR2: MNHNS and SASEGT. V was clipped by 6 bases and J by 3 bases; unmatched bases: 11. The CDR3 DNA follows: TGTGCCAGCAGGATTTACGAGGGGGCCCACTACGAGCAGTACTTC. Its protein product is CASRIYEGAHYEQYF.

CDR3 sequence (DNA): TGTGCCAGTAGTATAGTAGCGGGGGACTACAATGAGCAGTTCTTC. Encoded protein: CASSIVAGDYNEQFF. V gene TRBV19 combines with J gene TRBJ2-1; the match to TRBD2 covers 9 bases. Germline-derived CDR1 and CDR2 are LNHDA and SQIVND (reference sequence). The CDR3 totals 15 residues. Trimming at V came to 1 base and at J to 3 bases, leaving 1 base not matched to a gene.

The V gene is TRBV11-1, the J gene TRBJ1-1, with D perhaps TRBD1 (6 bases). V dropped 3 bases and J dropped 3 bases, with 17 bases sitting between them. Germline loops: CDR1 SGHAT, CDR2 FQDESV (reference sequence). The length of the CDR3 is 16 residues. Written as DNA, the CDR3 is TGTGCCAGCAGCTTCATTGGGGGCGCGGTGGACACTGAAGCTTTCTTT. Its protein is CASSFIGGAVDTEAFF.

This chain connects TRBV27 to TRBJ2-7; tentatively, D is TRBD1 (5 bases). Germline-derived CDR1 and CDR2 are MNHEY and SMNVEV (reference sequence). V was pared by 3 bases and J by 2 bases, with 11 bases between. The length of the CDR3 is 14 residues. The CDR3 bases are TGTGCCAGCAGTTTGGGGCTCCCACCCTACGAGCAGTACTTC. Its translation is CASSLGLPPYEQYF.

The chain links TRBV7-9 to TRBJ2-2; D remains ambiguous. This CDR3 is 16 amino acids long. Trimming pared 4 bases from V and 3 bases from J, leaving 15 bases between. Germline-derived CDR1 and CDR2 are SEHNR and FQNEAQ (reference sequence). The CDR3 reads CASSSDPVSYTGELFF. The CDR3 nucleotides are TGTGCCAGCAGCTCCGACCCAGTGTCGTACACCGGGGAGCTGTTTTTT.

The sample holds many counts of this clone. The rearrangement links TRBV28 to TRBJ1-5; D is perhaps TRBD1 (6 bases). This CDR3 region has 16 residues. The V end was cut by 7 bases, the J end by 1 base, with 17 bases between. The germline V gene has CDR1 MDHEN and CDR2 SYDVKM. The CDR3 is CASTRGQGKSNQPQHF. CDR3 nucleotides: TGTGCCAGCACCAGGGGTCAGGGGAAGAGCAATCAGCCCCAGCATTTT.

The V call is TRBV5-4, the J call TRBJ2-5; D is perhaps TRBD2 (6 bases). V lost 0 bases and J lost 2, with 14 bases in between. CDR1 and CDR2 (germline): SGHNT, YYREEE (reference sequence). The CDR3 spans 16 residues. The CDR3 nucleotides are TGTGCCAGCAGCTTGGCCGGGGGAGCGGTACAAGAGACCCAGTACTTC. Encoded protein: CASSLAGGAVQETQYF.

V and J are TRBV6-4 and TRBJ2-7, with D possibly TRBD1 on 6 matching bases. This CDR3 is built from 14 residues. Germline values: CDR1 MRHNA, CDR2 SNTAGT. V shed 5 bases and J shed 2 bases, with 13 bases lying between them. CDR3 sequence reads: CASSKQGIPYEQYF. In DNA form, the CDR3 reads TGTGCCAGCAGTAAACAGGGAATCCCCTACGAGCAGTACTTC.

The DNA for the CDR3 is TGTGCCAGCAGCCCCCGGGACAGTCCACAAGAGACCCAGTACTTC. This encodes CASSPRDSPQETQYF. The V and J genes are TRBV4-2 and TRBJ2-5; TRBD1 aligns across 7 bases. This CDR3 is 15 amino acids long. Germline loops: CDR1 LGHNA, CDR2 YNFKEQ. J lost 2 bases, V lost 4 bases, and 7 bases had no gene match.

The gene calls are TRBV18 and TRBJ1-1; 10 positions match TRBD1. Germline V CDR1 and CDR2: KGHSH, LQKENI. The CDR3 is 14 amino acids. The V and J ends lost 3 bases and 6 bases, in that order; junction bases with no gene match: 4. The CDR3 DNA reads as TGTGCCAGCTCACCCCGGGACAGGGGCTCTGAAGCTTTCTTT. Residues: CASSPRDRGSEAFF.

The chain recombines TRBV27 with TRBJ2-5, with 13 bases matching TRBD2. The CDR3 extends over 16 amino acids. Germline trimming cut 4 bases from V and 2 bases from J; bases unmatched to any gene: 4. Germline V gene sequence: CDR1 MNHEY, CDR2 SMNVEV (reference sequence). The CDR3 DNA reads TGTGCCAGCAGTTCCGGACTAGCGGGAGCACAAGAGACCCAGTACTTC. Protein sequence: CASSSGLAGAQETQYF.

The V gene is TRBV7-9, the J gene TRBJ2-5; the match to TRBD2 covers 10 bases. Looked up from germline, CDR1 is SEHNR and CDR2 is FQNEAQ (reference sequence). The J segment lost 9 bases and the V segment lost 6 bases, leaving 7 bases of the junction unmatched. There are 13 residues in the CDR3. CDR3: CASSPGLASAQYF. The CDR3, as DNA: TGTGCCAGCAGTCCGGGACTAGCGAGCGCCCAGTACTTC.

The chain carries TRBV25-1 and TRBJ2-3; D unresolved. V dropped 5 bases and J dropped 7 bases, with 10 bases sitting between them. This CDR3 is 12 amino acids long. The germline CDR1 and CDR2 sequences are MGHDK and SYGVNS. The CDR3 coding sequence is TGTGCCAGCAGTAGGTCAGACTATACGCAGTATTTT. Translating it yields CASSRSDYTQYF. Full variable domain (rest looked up from reference TRBV25-1 and TRBJ2-3): EADIYQTPRYLVIGTGKKITLECSQTMGHDKMYWYQQDPGMELHLIHYSYGVNSTEKGDLSSESTVSRIRTEHFPLTLESARPSHTSQYLCASSRSDYTQYFGPGTRLTVL.

The chain employs TRBV2 and TRBJ2-1; 7 bases fit TRBD2. V lost 6 bases to trimming and J lost 1 base; unmatched junction nucleotides: 6. The CDR3 is 15 residues long. Germline values: CDR1 SNHLY, CDR2 FYNNEI. CDR3 in DNA: TGTGCCAGCAGGGGAGGGGCGGAGTCCTACAATGAGCAGTTCTTC. It specifies CASRGGAESYNEQFF.

The V and J genes are TRBV7-2 and TRBJ1-1, with D maybe TRBD1 (6 bases). Trimming pared 6 bases from V and 3 bases from J, leaving 20 bases between. The V gene's germline CDR1 is SGHTA and CDR2 FQGNSA. The CDR3 consists of 16 residues. CDR3 sequence (DNA): TGTGCCAGCAGACCCCGTAGGGGGGCGCGGGACACTGAAGCTTTCTTT. Protein: CASRPRRGARDTEAFF.

The chain recombines TRBV19 with TRBJ1-1; D is ambiguous. The ends were cut back, 1 base at V and 5 bases at J, with 11 bases in the middle. Germline values: CDR1 LNHDA, CDR2 SQIVND (reference sequence). This CDR3 spans 14 amino acids. The DNA of the CDR3 is TGTGCCAGTAGTATAGGTCTCACCCATACTGAAGCTTTCTTT. Protein product: CASSIGLTHTEAFF.

The chain employs TRBV6-5 and TRBJ2-3; 11 positions agree with TRBD2. The V segment lost 3 bases and the J segment 6 bases; nucleotides outside the gene matches: 2. Germline values: CDR1 MNHEY, CDR2 SVGAGI. This CDR3 region has 14 residues. The CDR3 loop is CASSYIAGGDTQYF. CDR3 in DNA: TGTGCCAGCAGTTATATAGCGGGGGGGGATACGCAGTATTTT.

This chain links TRBV25-1 with TRBJ1-5, with unresolved D. The CDR3 runs 16 residues. Germline assignment: CDR1 MGHDK and CDR2 SYGVNS. V was shortened by 2 bases and J by 0 bases, with 11 bases between the two germline ends. The CDR3 sequence: CASSERQAYSNQPQHF. In DNA form, the CDR3 reads TGTGCCAGCAGTGAAAGGCAGGCCTATAGCAATCAGCCCCAGCATTTT. The whole variable domain, filled in from reference TRBV25-1 and TRBJ1-5, reads EADIYQTPRYLVIGTGKKITLECSQTMGHDKMYWYQQDPGMELHLIHYSYGVNSTEKGDLSSESTVSRIRTEHFPLTLESARPSHTSQYLCASSERQAYSNQPQHFGDGTRLSIL.

The V gene is TRBV9, the J gene TRBJ1-2; D is unresolved. Looked up from germline, CDR1 is SGDLS and CDR2 is YYNGEE. The CDR3 is 11 amino acids. The V and J ends lost 0 bases and 4 bases respectively, with 1 base between them. The CDR3 DNA follows: TGTGCCAGCAGCGTAGGCTATGGCTACACCTTC. As protein: CASSVGYGYTF.

The chain has TRBV13 and TRBJ1-2, with 11 nucleotides matching TRBD1. The CDR3 covers 15 residues. The junction had 6 bases not matched to a gene; V was cut back by 5 bases and J by 4 bases. Germline V lookup: CDR1 PRHDT, CDR2 FYEKMQ (reference sequence). The CDR3 protein is CASSPDRGRSYGYTF. The CDR3 DNA reads TGTGCCAGCAGCCCGGACAGGGGGCGGAGCTATGGCTACACCTTC.

This sequence joins TRBV5-1 and TRBJ2-1; perhaps TRBD1 as D (6 bases). V gave up 5 bases and J gave up 8 bases, with 11 bases separating them. CDR1 SGHRS and CDR2 YFSETQ come from the germline V gene. The CDR3 sequence is 12 residues long. CDR3 coding DNA: TGCGCCAGCAGAGGGCCAGGGGATGAGCAGTTCTTC. Translating it yields CASRGPGDEQFF.

V usage is TRBV4-1 and J usage is TRBJ2-7, with 12 nucleotides matching TRBD2. The ends lost 3 bases at V and 4 bases at J; junction bases unmatched: 4. The CDR3 runs 15 residues. Germline CDR1 MGHRA, CDR2 YSYEKL. The CDR3 spells CASSHPTSGSYEQYF. The CDR3 coding sequence is TGCGCCAGCAGCCATCCGACTAGCGGGAGTTACGAGCAGTACTTC.

V is TRBV27 and J is TRBJ1-4; perhaps TRBD1 as D (5 bases). The V gene lost 6 bases and the J gene lost 0 bases, with 11 bases spanning the gap. The length of the CDR3 is 15 residues. CDR1 and CDR2 from the germline V gene are MNHEY and SMNVEV (reference sequence). This CDR3 is CASRERGATNEKLFF. The DNA for the CDR3 is TGTGCCAGCAGGGAGAGGGGCGCAACTAATGAAAAACTGTTTTTT.

This clone has only one observation. The rearrangement uses TRBV6-5 and TRBJ2-2, with TRBD1 identical over 9 bases. Per germline, CDR1 MNHEY and CDR2 SVGAGI. Trimming removed 4 bases from V and 6 bases from J; junction bases left unmatched: 3. The CDR3 totals 14 residues. This chain's CDR3 is CASSSQGAAGELFF. CDR3 coding DNA: TGTGCCAGCAGTTCACAGGGGGCAGCCGGGGAGCTGTTTTTT.

The chain recombines TRBV11-2 with TRBJ2-7; TRBD2 aligns across 14 bases. The V and J ends lost 1 base and 2 bases, in that order; junction bases with no gene match: 10. Germline CDR1 is SGHAT and CDR2 is FQNNGV. This CDR3 contains 19 residues. CDR3 in DNA: TGTGCCAGCAGCTTAGCGTACGGACTAGCGGGGGGTGTCACCTACGAGCAGTACTTC. This codes for CASSLAYGLAGGVTYEQYF.

The CDR3 DNA is TGTGCCAGCAGGACTTTCGCAAACAGGGGTAACACTGAAGCTTTCTTT. Translating gives CASRTFANRGNTEAFF. This chain connects TRBV11-2 to TRBJ1-1; TRBD1 matches 7 bases. The CDR3 has 16 residues. CDR1 and CDR2 (germline): SGHAT, FQNNGV. V gave up 6 bases and J gave up 2 bases; unmatched junction bases: 12.